Reported below is one TCR beta chain. The germline gives CDR1 MNHNS, CDR2 SASEGT. With 5 bases removed from V and 4 bases from J, the gap between germline ends came to 18 bases. CDR3 length: 15 residues. The data belong to a study of identical twins. TCRdb analysed the 5' RACE reads with MiXCR anew, one entry per CDR3 protein. The sample gives some 570,000 distinct CDR3 sequences, 20% to 25% of which show up once; 0.48% is in the top ten. The sample also formed part of further work on yellow fever vaccine responses in identical twins.

V and J are TRBV6-1 and TRBJ2-7, with D tentatively TRBD1 (7 bases). The receptor comes from a woman aged 18 to 35 in good health. The sample consisted of CD4+ T cells sorted from blood. The CDR3 nucleotides are TGTGCCAGCAGTCTCGGCGGGCAGGGGGGATACGAGCAGTACGTC. Encoded protein: CASSLGGQGGYEQYV.